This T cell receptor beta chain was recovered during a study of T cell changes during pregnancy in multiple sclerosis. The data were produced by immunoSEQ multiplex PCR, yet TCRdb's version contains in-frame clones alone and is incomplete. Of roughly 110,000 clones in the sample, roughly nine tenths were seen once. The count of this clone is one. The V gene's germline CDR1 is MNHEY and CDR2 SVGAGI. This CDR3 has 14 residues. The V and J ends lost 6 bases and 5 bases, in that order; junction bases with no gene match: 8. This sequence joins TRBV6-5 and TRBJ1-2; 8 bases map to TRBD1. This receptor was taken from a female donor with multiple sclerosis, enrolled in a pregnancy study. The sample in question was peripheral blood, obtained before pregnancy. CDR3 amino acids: CASRDRGRGYGYTF. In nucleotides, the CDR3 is TGTGCCAGCAGAGACAGGGGTCGGGGATATGGCTACACCTTC.